This T cell receptor (beta chain) was obtained from a study of vaccination and CD4 T cells after COVID-19. At the level of the study: SARS-CoV-2 was confirmed by nasal swab PCR; disease was mild in several, severe in one. Cells were stimulated with overlapping spike peptides from SARS-CoV-2, HCoV-NL63, HCoV-OC43 and HCoV-229E. Every culture used as a control got a CEFX pool, an HIV-1 Nef pool, or no peptide.

This clonotype was counted once. Its antigen is unknown. The junction shows a germline mismatch at one end, possibly a read error. This CDR3 is 18 amino acids long. Germline CDR1 is SGHTA and CDR2 is FQGNSA. Treatment of the sample: approximately 9-day PBMC culture with coronavirus spike peptide pools or control peptides (ViraFEST assay). Oncomine TCR Beta short-read sequencing was applied to DNA from cultured CD4+ T cells. Using its own MiXCR run on the PCR reads, TCRdb lists one record per CDR3 protein. The profile covers about 3,300 distinct CDR3 sequences, with approximately 83% appearing a single time and over 20% taken by the ten largest.

The clonotype originates from a human donor who had recovered from COVID-19. Material: CD4+ T cells from blood, cultured in vitro. V and J are TRBV7-2 and TRBJ2-3; the D call may be TRBD1 or TRBD2 (5 bases each). Here the CDR3 reads CASSLEARGGYYTGTQYF. For the CDR3, the DNA is TGTGCCAGCAGCTTAGAAGCGAGGGGCGGGTATTACACAGGTACGCAGTATTTT.